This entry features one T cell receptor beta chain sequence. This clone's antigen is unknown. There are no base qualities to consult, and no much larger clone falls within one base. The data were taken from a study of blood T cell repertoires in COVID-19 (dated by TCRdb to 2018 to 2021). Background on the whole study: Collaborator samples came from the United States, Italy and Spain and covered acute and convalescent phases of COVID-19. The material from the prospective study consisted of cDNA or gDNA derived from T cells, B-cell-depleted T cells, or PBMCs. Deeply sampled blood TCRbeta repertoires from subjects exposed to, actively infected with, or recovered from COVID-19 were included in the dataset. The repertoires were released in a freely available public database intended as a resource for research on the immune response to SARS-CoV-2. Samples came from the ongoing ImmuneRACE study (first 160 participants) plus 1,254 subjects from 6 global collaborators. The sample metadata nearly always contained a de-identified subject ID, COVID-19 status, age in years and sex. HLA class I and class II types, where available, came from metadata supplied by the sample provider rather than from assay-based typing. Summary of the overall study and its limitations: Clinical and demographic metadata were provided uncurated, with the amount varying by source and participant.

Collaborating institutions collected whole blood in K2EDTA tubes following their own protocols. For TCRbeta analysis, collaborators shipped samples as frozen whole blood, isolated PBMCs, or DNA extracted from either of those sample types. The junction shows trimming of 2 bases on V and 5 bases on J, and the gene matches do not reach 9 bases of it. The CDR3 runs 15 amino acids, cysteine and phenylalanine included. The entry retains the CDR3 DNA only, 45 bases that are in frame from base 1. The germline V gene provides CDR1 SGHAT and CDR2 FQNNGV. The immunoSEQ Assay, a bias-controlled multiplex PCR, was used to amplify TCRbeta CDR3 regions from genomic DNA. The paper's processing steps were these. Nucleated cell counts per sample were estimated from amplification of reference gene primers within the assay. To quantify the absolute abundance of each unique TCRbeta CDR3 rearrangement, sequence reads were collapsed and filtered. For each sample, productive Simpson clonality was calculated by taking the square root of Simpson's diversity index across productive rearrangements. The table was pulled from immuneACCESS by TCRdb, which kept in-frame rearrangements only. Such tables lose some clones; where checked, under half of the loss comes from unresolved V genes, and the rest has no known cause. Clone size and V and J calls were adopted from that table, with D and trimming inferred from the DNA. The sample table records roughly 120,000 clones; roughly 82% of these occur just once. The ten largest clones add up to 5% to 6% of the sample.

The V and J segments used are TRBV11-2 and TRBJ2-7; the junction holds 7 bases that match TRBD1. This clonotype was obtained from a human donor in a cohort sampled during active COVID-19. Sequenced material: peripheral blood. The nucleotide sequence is TGTGCCAGCAGCTTAAGGACAGGCGGTCCCAACGAGCAGTACTTC. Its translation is CASSLRTGGPNEQYF.